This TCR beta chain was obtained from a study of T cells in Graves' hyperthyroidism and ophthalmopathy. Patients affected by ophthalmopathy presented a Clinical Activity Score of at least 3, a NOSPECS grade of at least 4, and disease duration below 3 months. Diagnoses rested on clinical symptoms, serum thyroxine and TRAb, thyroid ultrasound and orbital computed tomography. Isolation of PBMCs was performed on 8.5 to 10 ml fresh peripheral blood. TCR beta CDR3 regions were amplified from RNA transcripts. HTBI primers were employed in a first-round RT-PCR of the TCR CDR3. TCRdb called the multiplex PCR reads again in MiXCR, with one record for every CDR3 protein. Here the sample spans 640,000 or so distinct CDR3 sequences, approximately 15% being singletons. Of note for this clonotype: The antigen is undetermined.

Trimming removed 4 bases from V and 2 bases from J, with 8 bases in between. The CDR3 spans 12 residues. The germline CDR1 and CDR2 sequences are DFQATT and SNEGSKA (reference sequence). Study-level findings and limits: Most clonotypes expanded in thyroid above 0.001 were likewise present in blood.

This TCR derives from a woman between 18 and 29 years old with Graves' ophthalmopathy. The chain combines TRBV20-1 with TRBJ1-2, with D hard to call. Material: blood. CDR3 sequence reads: CSAKWTNYGYTF. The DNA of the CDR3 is TGCAGTGCTAAATGGACCAACTATGGCTACACCTTC.